This T cell receptor (beta chain) was documented in a study of blood T cell repertoires in COVID-19. Study background: COVID-19 samples from acute and convalescent phases originated in the United States, Italy and Spain. T cells, B-cell-depleted T cells, or PBMCs provided the cDNA or gDNA that served as material.

Germline loops: CDR1 SGHTA, CDR2 FQGNSA. The CDR3 runs 12 residues. V was clipped by 3 bases and J by 8 bases, with 7 bases between them. This clone has a handful of counts. Per the study methods: The authors estimated nucleated cell counts from reference gene primer amplification. The method was immunoSEQ multiplex PCR; TCRdb's version includes in-frame clones alone and lacks a portion of them. V, J and clone size are those of that table, while D and trimming were read from the DNA. In the table there are 55,000 to 60,000 clones, about 75% of which are singletons. Material: peripheral blood. The chain has TRBV7-2 and TRBJ1-4; D is unresolved. The sequence was collected from a man over 45 with active or convalescent COVID-19. The CDR3 DNA reads as TGTGCCAGCAGCTTCGGAGGAGAAAAACTGTTTTTT. This sequence encodes CASSFGGEKLFF. Together with reference TRBV7-2 and TRBJ1-4, the CDR3 gives the full variable domain: GAGVSQSPSNKVTEKGKDVELRCDPISGHTALYWYRQSLGQGLEFLIYFQGNSAPDKSGLPSDRFSAERTGGSVSTLTIQRTQQEDSAVYLCASSFGGEKLFFGSGTQLSVL.